This TCR beta chain derives from a study of blood T cell repertoires in COVID-19. As for the study in general: Whether acute or convalescent, the COVID-19 samples came from the United States, Italy and Spain.

The sample holds one count of this clone. The CDR3 runs to 14 residues. The germline V gene has CDR1 SGHRS and CDR2 YFSETQ. V lost 4 bases and J lost 8, with 16 bases in between. Profiling relied on immunoSEQ multiplex PCR, and the TCRdb table lists in-frame clones only, not all of them. There are approximately 200,000 clones in the sample; 86% occur only once, and about 9.6% lies in the top ten. Two negative PCRs, clearance, or symptom resolution had been documented for recovered Cohort 3 donors. The J gene is TRBJ2-1, the V gene TRBV5-1; tentative D call: TRBD1 (5 bases). The TCR comes from a woman in her twenties or thirties who had recovered from COVID-19. What was sequenced was PBMCs or T cells enriched from blood (not recorded which). The CDR3 region is CASSRAGNIDEQFF. The CDR3 coding sequence is TGCGCCAGCAGCCGGGCAGGGAATATCGATGAGCAGTTCTTC.